One sample yielded the 18 T cell receptor beta chains listed below, sequenced in a study of shared clonotypes between healthy human individuals. Measured with immunoSEQ multiplex PCR; TCRdb has only the in-frame clones, and not every one. Among roughly 76,000 clones listed, 60% to 80% were seen once. Input material: memory CD8+ T cells sorted from blood. Subset indicated: CD45RO+ cells pooled with CCR7-negative TemRA cells. These receptors all come from a man between 25 and 39 years old in good health.

The V and J genes are TRBV6-6 and TRBJ1-1, with D possibly TRBD1 on 6 matching bases. Looked up from germline, CDR1 is MNHNY and CDR2 is SVGAGI (reference sequence). The CDR3 is 13 amino acids. The V end lost 11 bases, the J end lost 0 bases, and 13 bases lay between the germline ends. CDR3 in amino acids: CAGRGHLNTEAFF. CDR3 nucleotide sequence: TGTGCCGGTAGGGGACATTTGAACACTGAAGCTTTCTTT.

This clone was seen repeatedly, ten times or more. The chain couples TRBV7-6 to TRBJ2-5, with 14 bases that match TRBD2. This CDR3 is 16 amino acids long. The junction had 8 bases not matched to a gene; V was cut back by 6 bases and J by 5 bases. Germline values: CDR1 SGHVS, CDR2 FNYEAQ. The CDR3 sequence is CASRDAGTSGSETQYF. DNA of the CDR3: TGTGCCAGCAGGGACGCCGGGACTAGCGGGAGTGAGACCCAGTACTTC.

The chain has TRBV9 and TRBJ2-7, with 11 positions matching TRBD1. V dropped 5 bases and J dropped 6; count of bases not matched to a gene: 10. This CDR3 is 15 amino acids long. CDR1 and CDR2 (germline): SGDLS, YYNGEE. CDR3 sequence reads: CASSDPGTGGREQYF. The CDR3 DNA reads TGTGCCAGCAGTGACCCCGGGACAGGGGGTCGCGAGCAGTACTTC.

The rearrangement links TRBV11-2 to TRBJ2-1; D is unresolved. CDR3 length equals 13 residues. V was shortened by 7 bases and J by 5 bases, with 12 bases between the two germline ends. Per the germline V gene, CDR1 is SGHAT and CDR2 is FQNNGV. This CDR3 reads CASTPDINNEQFF. CDR3 coding DNA: TGTGCCAGCACGCCGGATATCAACAATGAGCAGTTCTTC. The whole variable domain, remainder taken from reference TRBV11-2 and TRBJ2-1, is EAGVAQSPRYKIIEKRQSVAFWCNPISGHATLYWYQQILGQGPKLLIQFQNNGVVDDSQLPKDRFSAERLKGVDSTLKIQPAKLEDSAVYLCASTPDINNEQFFGPGTRLTVL.

With respect to this clone: This sequence is one base from a far larger clone and is likely a read error. The chain is built from TRBV6-9 and TRBJ2-3; 7 nucleotides match TRBD1. The CDR3 is 15 residues long. CDR1 and CDR2 from the germline V gene are MNHGY and SVAAGI. The CDR3 sequence: CASSYGDSHTDTQYF. The DNA of the CDR3 is TGTGCCAGTAGTTACGGGGACAGTCACACAGATACGCAGTATTTT.

This clone was detected only a few times. The chain is built from TRBV12-5 and TRBJ2-7; 9 nucleotides line up with TRBD1. The CDR3 runs to 17 residues. V shed 9 bases, J shed 0 bases, and the junction held 15 bases outside the gene matches. Germline values: CDR1 LGHNT, CDR2 FRNRAP. The CDR3 DNA is TGTGCTAGCCCGGGACAGGGTCAAGCGGGGAGCTCCTACGAGCAGTACTTC. Its translation: CASPGQGQAGSSYEQYF.

Notes on this clone: Only one base separates this from a far larger clonotype, so it likely reflects a read error. This chain connects TRBV11-1 to TRBJ1-1; D perhaps matches TRBD1 (5 bases). From germline, CDR1 is SGHAT and CDR2 FQDESV (reference sequence). V lost 5 bases, J lost 10 bases, and 20 bases lay in between. The CDR3 totals 14 residues. The DNA of the CDR3 is TGTGCCAGCAGCCCCGAGGGGACGGGGTGCGGAGCTTTCTTT. This translates into CASSPEGTGCGAFF.

The chain carries TRBV7-2 and TRBJ2-5, with TRBD2 matching over 12 bases. CDR1 SGHTA and CDR2 FQGNSA come from the germline V gene. The CDR3 covers 19 residues. V lost 3 bases and J lost 2; bases outside the gene matches: 13. The CDR3 DNA sequence: TGTGCCAGCAGCTTCCCCTCTACAGGACTAGCGGGAAGACAAGAGACCCAGTACTTC. This codes for CASSFPSTGLAGRQETQYF. The full variable domain, in which reference TRBV7-2 and TRBJ2-5 provide the parts outside the CDR3, is GAGVSQSPSNKVTEKGKDVELRCDPISGHTALYWYRQSLGQGLEFLIYFQGNSAPDKSGLPSDRFSAERTGGSVSTLTIQRTQQEDSAVYLCASSFPSTGLAGRQETQYFGPGTRLLVL.

This sequence joins TRBV28 and TRBJ2-7; 11 positions match TRBD2. This CDR3 spans 13 amino acids. V lost 9 bases and J lost 4; bases outside the gene matches: 5. In germline, CDR1 is MDHEN, CDR2 SYDVKM. The CDR3 nucleotides read TGTGCCAGTGAGACTAGCGGGAAGTACGAGCAGTACTTC. This codes for CASETSGKYEQYF.

The chain joins TRBV25-1 to TRBJ2-7, with 7 bases aligning to TRBD2. V lost 3 bases and J lost 6; bases outside the gene matches: 11. The CDR3 contains 15 residues. The germline CDR1 and CDR2 sequences are MGHDK and SYGVNS. This CDR3 reads CASSESSGVSGEQYF. CDR3 in DNA: TGTGCCAGCAGTGAGTCGAGCGGGGTCTCAGGCGAGCAGTACTTC.

This clone showed up just a few times. It is likely a read error: a sequence one base away is far more abundant. The rearrangement uses TRBV28 and TRBJ1-2; D gene ambiguous. Germline CDR1 reads MDHEN; CDR2 reads SYDVKM. V was clipped by 4 bases and J by 3 bases, with 3 bases between them. The CDR3 totals 11 residues. CDR3 sequence: CASSSDYGYTF. The CDR3 bases are TGTGCCAGCAGTTCAGACTATGGCTACACCTTC.

This clone was picked up a small number of times. The V gene is TRBV28, the J gene TRBJ2-7; 8 nucleotides agree with TRBD2. This CDR3 contains 17 residues. Germline values: CDR1 MDHEN, CDR2 SYDVKM. Unmatched junction bases numbered 15, after V lost 3 bases and J lost 5 bases. For the CDR3, the DNA is TGTGCCAGCAGTTTGTATCCCGCCGGGGGGGGCCTCGACGAGCAGTACTTC. Translated: CASSLYPAGGGLDEQYF.

As to this clone: This sample also contains other DNA sequences that code for the same CDR3. The chain joins TRBV5-1 to TRBJ1-1; 12 nucleotides match TRBD1. This CDR3 spans 16 amino acids. The germline V gene encodes CDR1 SGHRS and CDR2 YFSETQ. The V gene end was trimmed by 4 bases and the J gene end by 5 bases; junction bases not matched to a gene: 9. This CDR3 is CASSPGTGGAGTEAFF. The DNA for the CDR3 is TGCGCCAGCAGCCCCGGGACAGGGGGCGCGGGGACTGAAGCTTTCTTT.

This clone was detected a few times. This chain links TRBV10-1 with TRBJ2-6; 8 bases align to TRBD2. This CDR3 has 17 amino acids. Germline V gene lookup returns CDR1 WNHNN and CDR2 SYGVQD (reference sequence). The V and J ends lost 8 bases and 6 bases, in that order; junction bases with no gene match: 15. CDR3 DNA: TGCGCCAGCCGTATAGCGGGACTGCGACGAGAGGCCAACGTCCTGACTTTC. It is translated as CASRIAGLRREANVLTF.

CDR3 amino acids: CASSSGTGFYNEQFF. Here the CDR3 DNA reads TGTGCCAGCAGCTCCGGGACAGGATTCTACAATGAGCAGTTCTTC. The chain is built from TRBV5-5 and TRBJ2-1; 8 nucleotides line up with TRBD1. The CDR3 is 15 amino acids. Germline CDR1 SGHKS, CDR2 YYEKEE (reference sequence). The trim removed 3 bases at V and 3 bases at J, leaving 5 bases unmatched. The complete variable domain, with remaining parts taken from reference TRBV5-5 and TRBJ2-1, reads DAGVTQSPTHLIKTRGQQVTLRCSPISGHKSVSWYQQVLGQGPQFIFQYYEKEERGRGNFPDRFSARQFPNYSSELNVNALLLGDSALYLCASSSGTGFYNEQFFGPGTRLTVL.

The chain links TRBV6-1 to TRBJ2-7, with 8 bases matching TRBD2. Germline V lookup: CDR1 MNHNS, CDR2 SASEGT. The CDR3 spans 15 residues. With 6 bases clipped from V and 2 bases from J, the junction kept 9 bases outside the gene matches. CDR3 nucleotides: TGTGCCAGCAGACCCCTAGCGGGTGGCGCCTACGAGCAGTACTTC. Its protein is CASRPLAGGAYEQYF.

V gene TRBV4-1 combines with J gene TRBJ2-7; perhaps TRBD1 as D (5 bases). The CDR3 loop spans 15 amino acids. The germline gives CDR1 MGHRA, CDR2 YSYEKL. Trimming left V 3 bases short and J 3 bases short, with 15 bases between. Written as DNA, the CDR3 is TGCGCCAGCAGCCATACGACAGCCCTTAACTACGAGCAGTACTTC. Translated: CASSHTTALNYEQYF.

This clone was observed a handful of times. The J gene is TRBJ2-2, the V gene TRBV25-1, with a tentative D call TRBD1 (6 bases). The germline gives CDR1 MGHDK, CDR2 SYGVNS. The CDR3 spans 15 residues. Trimming shortened V by 3 bases and J by 1 base, and 9 bases separated the two germline ends. The CDR3 DNA is TGTGCCAGCAGTGACCCACAGGGGAACACCGGGGAGCTGTTTTTT. Its translation is CASSDPQGNTGELFF.